This is a list of T cell receptor beta chains from one sample in a study of T cell responses to AZD1222 COVID-19 vaccine. TCRdb's table, derived via immunoSEQ multiplex PCR, lists solely in-frame clones and lacks some. The sample includes approximately 160,000 clones, less than 95% of them seen just once. The sequences come from peripheral blood, collected on day 0 of AZD1222 vaccination. The receptors originated from an adult in good health. Both conserved end residues are part of each CDR3. Fields, in order: CDR3 length, D gene, V gene, J gene, CDR3 protein, CDR3 DNA. The D gene is left open where the match is weak.

>14|.|TRBV11-3|TRBJ2-1
CASSLVGQFNEQFF
TGTGCCAGCAGCTTAGTGGGTCAGTTCAATGAGCAGTTCTTC
>13|.|TRBV19|TRBJ1-5
CASSSRDNQPQHF
TGTGCCAGTAGTTCCCGAGATAATCAGCCCCAGCATTTT
>13|.|TRBV30|TRBJ1-6
CAWDLADYSPLHF
TGTGCCTGGGACCTTGCCGATTATTCACCCCTCCACTTT
>11|.|TRBV9|TRBJ2-1
CASSLYNEQFF
TGTGCCAGCAGCCTATACAATGAGCAGTTCTTC
>12|TRBD2|TRBV24-1|TRBJ2-1
CATSEGLNEQFF
TGTGCCACCAGTGAGGGACTAAATGAGCAGTTCTTC
>15|TRBD1|TRBV28|TRBJ1-5
CASRNRGGSNQPQHF
TGTGCCAGCAGAAACAGGGGGGGAAGCAATCAGCCCCAGCATTTT
>13|.|TRBV5-1|TRBJ1-1
CASSLGRNTEAFF
TGCGCCAGCAGCTTGGGCAGGAACACTGAAGCTTTCTTT
>13|TRBD1|TRBV12-3/TRBV12-4|TRBJ1-2
CASRNTGGGGYTF
TGTGCCAGCAGAAATACAGGGGGCGGGGGCTACACCTTC
>14|.|TRBV7-9|TRBJ1-6
CASSSGPWDSPLHF
TGTGCCAGCAGCTCCGGACCCTGGGATTCACCCCTCCACTTT
>16|.|TRBV4-2|TRBJ1-2
CASSQDGGYRFYGYTF
TGTGCCAGCAGCCAAGACGGGGGGTACAGGTTTTATGGCTACACCTTC
>13|.|TRBV15|TRBJ1-1
CATSREGKAEAFF
TGTGCCACCAGCAGAGAGGGAAAGGCTGAAGCTTTCTTT
>15|.|TRBV18|TRBJ2-1
CASSTSLLAWNEQFF
TGTGCCAGCTCAACCTCCTTACTAGCTTGGAATGAGCAGTTCTTC
>15|.|TRBV15|TRBJ1-5
CATSRDKSVNQPQHF
TGTGCCACCAGCAGAGATAAATCAGTCAATCAGCCCCAGCATTTT
>14|.|TRBV7-3|TRBJ2-5
CASSSTGGLETQYF
TGTGCCAGCAGCTCGACAGGCGGCCTGGAGACCCAGTACTTC
>13|.|TRBV7-2|TRBJ1-5
CASTSGVGQPQHF
TGTGCCAGTACTAGTGGGGTGGGTCAGCCCCAGCATTTT
>17|.|TRBV7-8|TRBJ1-4
CASSSPQGYANDEKLFF
TGTGCCAGCAGCTCCCCACAGGGTTACGCGAATGATGAAAAACTGTTTTTT
>15|TRBD2|TRBV5-1|TRBJ2-5
CASSFGGGAGETQYF
TGCGCCAGCAGCTTTGGCGGGGGGGCCGGAGAGACCCAGTACTTC
>14|TRBD2|TRBV6-2/TRBV6-3|TRBJ2-2
CASSYRGGSGELFF
TGTGCCAGCAGTTACCGGGGGGGGAGCGGGGAGCTGTTTTTT
>14|.|TRBV9|TRBJ1-5
CASSPRGSGQPQHF
TGTGCCAGCAGCCCCAGGGGTAGTGGTCAGCCCCAGCATTTT
>15|TRBD1|TRBV6-5|TRBJ1-5
CASSYLDRDRQPQHF
TGTGCCAGCAGTTATCTGGACAGGGATCGTCAGCCCCAGCATTTT